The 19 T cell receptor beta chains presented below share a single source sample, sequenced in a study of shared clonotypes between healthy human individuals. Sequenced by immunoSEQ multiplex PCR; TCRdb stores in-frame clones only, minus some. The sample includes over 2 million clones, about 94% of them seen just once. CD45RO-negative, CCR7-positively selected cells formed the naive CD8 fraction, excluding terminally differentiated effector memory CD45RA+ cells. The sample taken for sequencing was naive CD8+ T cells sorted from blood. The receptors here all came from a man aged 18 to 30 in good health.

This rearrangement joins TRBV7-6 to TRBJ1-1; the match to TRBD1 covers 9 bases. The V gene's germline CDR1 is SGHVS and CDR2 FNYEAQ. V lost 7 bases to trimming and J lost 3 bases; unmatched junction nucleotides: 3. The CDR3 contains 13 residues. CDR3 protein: CASTTGGYTEAFF. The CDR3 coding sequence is TGTGCCAGCACTACAGGGGGCTACACTGAAGCTTTCTTT.

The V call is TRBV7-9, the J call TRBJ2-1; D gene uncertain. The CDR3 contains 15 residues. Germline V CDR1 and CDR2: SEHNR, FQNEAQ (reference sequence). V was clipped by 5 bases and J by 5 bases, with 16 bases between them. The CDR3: CASSQTKTQNNEQFF. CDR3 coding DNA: TGTGCCAGCAGCCAAACAAAGACACAAAACAATGAGCAGTTCTTC.

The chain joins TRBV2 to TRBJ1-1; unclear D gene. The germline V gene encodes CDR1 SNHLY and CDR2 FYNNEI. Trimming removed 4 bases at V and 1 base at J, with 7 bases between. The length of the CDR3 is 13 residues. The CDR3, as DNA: TGTGCCAGCAGTGTGGGCACGAACACTGAAGCTTTCTTT. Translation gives CASSVGTNTEAFF.

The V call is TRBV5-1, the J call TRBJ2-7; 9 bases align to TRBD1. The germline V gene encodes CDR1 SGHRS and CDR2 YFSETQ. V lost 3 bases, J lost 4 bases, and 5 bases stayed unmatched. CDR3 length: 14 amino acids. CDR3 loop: CASSSQTGGYEQYF. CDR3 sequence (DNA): TGCGCCAGCAGCTCTCAGACAGGGGGTTACGAGCAGTACTTC.

CDR3 loop: CSVALWATNEKLFF. The CDR3 bases are TGCAGCGTTGCCCTCTGGGCAACTAATGAAAAACTGTTTTTT. The chain carries TRBV29-1 and TRBJ1-4; D gene uncertain. From germline, CDR1 is SQVTM and CDR2 ANQGSEA. V was clipped by 4 bases and J by 0 bases, with 9 bases between them. The CDR3 has 14 amino acids.

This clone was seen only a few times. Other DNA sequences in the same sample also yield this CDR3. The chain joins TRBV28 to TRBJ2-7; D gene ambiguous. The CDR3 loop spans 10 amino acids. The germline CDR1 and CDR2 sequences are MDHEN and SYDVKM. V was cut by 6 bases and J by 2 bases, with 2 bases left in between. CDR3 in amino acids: CASSTYEQYF. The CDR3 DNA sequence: TGTGCCAGCAGCACCTACGAGCAGTACTTC.

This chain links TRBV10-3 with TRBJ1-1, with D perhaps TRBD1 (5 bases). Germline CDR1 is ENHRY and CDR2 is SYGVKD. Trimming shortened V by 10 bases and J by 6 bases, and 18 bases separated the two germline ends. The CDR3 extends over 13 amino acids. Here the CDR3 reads CATRDVAVAEAFF. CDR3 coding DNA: TGTGCCACCAGGGATGTAGCCGTTGCTGAAGCTTTCTTT.

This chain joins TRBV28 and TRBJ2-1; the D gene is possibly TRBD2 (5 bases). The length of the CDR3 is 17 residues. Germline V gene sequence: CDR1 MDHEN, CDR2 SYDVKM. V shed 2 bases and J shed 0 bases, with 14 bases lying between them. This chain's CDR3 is CASSLGRAGSSYNEQFF. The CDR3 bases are TGTGCCAGCAGTTTAGGACGGGCGGGCAGCTCCTACAATGAGCAGTTCTTC.

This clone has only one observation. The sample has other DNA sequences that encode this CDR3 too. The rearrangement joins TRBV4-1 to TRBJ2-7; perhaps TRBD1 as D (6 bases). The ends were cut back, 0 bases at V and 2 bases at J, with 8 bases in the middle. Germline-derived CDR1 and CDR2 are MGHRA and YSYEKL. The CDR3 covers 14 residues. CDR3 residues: CASSQETGTYEQYF. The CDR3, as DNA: TGCGCCAGCAGCCAAGAAACAGGGACCTACGAGCAGTACTTC.

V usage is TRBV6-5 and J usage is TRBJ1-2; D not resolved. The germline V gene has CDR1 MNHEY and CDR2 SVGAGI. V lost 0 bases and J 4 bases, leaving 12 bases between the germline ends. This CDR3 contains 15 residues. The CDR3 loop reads CASSYSGGELYGYTF. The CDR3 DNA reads TGTGCCAGCAGTTACTCGGGTGGCGAGCTCTATGGCTACACCTTC.

The CDR3 region is CASSLEGSGSSYEQYF. CDR3 DNA sequence: TGCGCCAGCAGCTTGGAGGGTAGCGGGAGCTCCTACGAGCAGTACTTC. The chain links TRBV5-1 to TRBJ2-7; 9 bases line up with TRBD2. Trimming took 0 bases from V and 0 from J; bases not matched to a gene: 4. The germline V gene has CDR1 SGHRS and CDR2 YFSETQ. The CDR3 sequence is 16 residues long.

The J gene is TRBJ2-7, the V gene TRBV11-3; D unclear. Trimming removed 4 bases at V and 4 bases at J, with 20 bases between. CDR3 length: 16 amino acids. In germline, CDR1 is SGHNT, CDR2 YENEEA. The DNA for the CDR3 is TGTGCCAGCAGCTCACAGTACCCGGCAGACCCTTACGAGCAGTACTTC. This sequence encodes CASSSQYPADPYEQYF. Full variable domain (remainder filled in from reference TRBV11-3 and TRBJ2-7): EAGVVQSPRYKIIEKKQPVAFWCNPISGHNTLYWYLQNLGQGPELLIRYENEEAVDDSQLPKDRFSAERLKGVDSTLKIQPAELGDSAVYLCASSSQYPADPYEQYFGPGTRLTVT.

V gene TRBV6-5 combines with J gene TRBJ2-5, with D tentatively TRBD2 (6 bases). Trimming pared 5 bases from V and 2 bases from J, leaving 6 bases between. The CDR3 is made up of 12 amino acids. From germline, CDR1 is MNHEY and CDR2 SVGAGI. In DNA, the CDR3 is TGTGCCAGCAGTGGGACTCAAGAGACCCAGTACTTC. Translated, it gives CASSGTQETQYF.

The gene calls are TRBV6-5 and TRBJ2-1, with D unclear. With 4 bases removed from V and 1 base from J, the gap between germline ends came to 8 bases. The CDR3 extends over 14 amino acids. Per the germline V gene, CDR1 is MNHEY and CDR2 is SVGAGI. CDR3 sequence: CASSWTPSYNEQFF. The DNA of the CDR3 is TGTGCCAGCAGTTGGACGCCTTCCTACAATGAGCAGTTCTTC.

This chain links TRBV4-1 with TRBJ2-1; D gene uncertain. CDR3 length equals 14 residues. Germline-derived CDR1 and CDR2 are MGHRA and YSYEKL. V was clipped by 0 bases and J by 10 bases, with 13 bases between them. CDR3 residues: CASSQEPTRLEQFF. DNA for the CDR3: TGCGCCAGCAGCCAAGAGCCTACAAGGCTGGAGCAGTTCTTC.

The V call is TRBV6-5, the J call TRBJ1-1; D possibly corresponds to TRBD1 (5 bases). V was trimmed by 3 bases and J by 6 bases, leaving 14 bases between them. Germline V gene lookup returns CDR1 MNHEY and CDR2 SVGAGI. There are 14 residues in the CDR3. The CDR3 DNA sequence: TGTGCCAGCAGTTATGGGACGGGCGTGCCTGAAGCTTTCTTT. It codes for CASSYGTGVPEAFF.

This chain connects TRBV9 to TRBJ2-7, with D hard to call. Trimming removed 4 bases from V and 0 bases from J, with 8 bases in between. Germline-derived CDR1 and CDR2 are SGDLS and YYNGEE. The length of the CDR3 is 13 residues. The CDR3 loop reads CASSSLPSYEQYF. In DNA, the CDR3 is TGTGCCAGCAGCTCGCTCCCCTCCTACGAGCAGTACTTC.

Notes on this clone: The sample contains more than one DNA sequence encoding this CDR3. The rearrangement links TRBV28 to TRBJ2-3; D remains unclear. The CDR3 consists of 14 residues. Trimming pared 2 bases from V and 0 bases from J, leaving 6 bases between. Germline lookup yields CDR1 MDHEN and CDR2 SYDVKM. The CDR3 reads CASSLGDSTDTQYF. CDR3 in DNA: TGTGCCAGCAGTTTAGGAGACAGCACAGATACGCAGTATTTT.

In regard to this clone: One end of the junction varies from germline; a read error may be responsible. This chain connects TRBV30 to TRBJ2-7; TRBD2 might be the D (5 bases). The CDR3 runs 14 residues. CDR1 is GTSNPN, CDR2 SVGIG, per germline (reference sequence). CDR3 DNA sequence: TGTGCCTGGAGTACTAAGAGTCCTGACTACGGGCAGTACTTC. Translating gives CAWSTKSPDYGQYF.